This TCR beta chain was retrieved from a study of shared clonotypes between healthy human individuals. Findings of the study overall: Clonotypes not shared had lower generation probabilities than those common to all four donors. Memory subsets generally showed lower estimated richness than naive subsets.

Concerning this clone itself: The antigen remains unidentified.

Germline CDR1 is SGHAT and CDR2 is FQNNGV. Deletions cut 7 bases from V and 5 bases from J, with 20 bases between. The CDR3 runs 15 residues. Terminally differentiated effector memory CD45RA+ cells were excluded from the naive CD8 cells, which were CD45RO-negative and positively selected for CCR7. Per the original methods: Sequence data from immunoSEQ were junction-only and lacked quality scores; consequently, filtering differed. TCRdb's copy holds only in-frame clones and misses some; the assay was immunoSEQ multiplex PCR. V, J and clone size are those of that table, while D and trimming were read from the DNA. The data contain millions of clones, about 94% of them singletons.

The chain recombines TRBV11-2 with TRBJ2-5, with D perhaps matching TRBD1 (6 bases). The TCR was taken from a man aged 18-30 years in good health. Sequenced: naive CD8+ T cells sorted from blood. In DNA, the CDR3 is TGTGCCAGCACCTCCCCAGAGGACAGTCCGGAGACCCAGTACTTC. This sequence encodes CASTSPEDSPETQYF.